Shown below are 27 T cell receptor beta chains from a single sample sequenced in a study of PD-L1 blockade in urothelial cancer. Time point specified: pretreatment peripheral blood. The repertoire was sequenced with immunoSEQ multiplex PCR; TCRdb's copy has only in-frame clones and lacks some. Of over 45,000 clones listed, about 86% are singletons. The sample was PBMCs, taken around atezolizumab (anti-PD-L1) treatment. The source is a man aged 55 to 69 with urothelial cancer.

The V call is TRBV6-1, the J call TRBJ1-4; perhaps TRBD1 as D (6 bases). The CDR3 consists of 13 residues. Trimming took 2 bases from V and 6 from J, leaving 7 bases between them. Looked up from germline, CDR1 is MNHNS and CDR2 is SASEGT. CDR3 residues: CASSERTDEKLFF. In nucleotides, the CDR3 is TGTGCCAGCAGTGAAAGGACAGATGAAAAACTGTTTTTT.

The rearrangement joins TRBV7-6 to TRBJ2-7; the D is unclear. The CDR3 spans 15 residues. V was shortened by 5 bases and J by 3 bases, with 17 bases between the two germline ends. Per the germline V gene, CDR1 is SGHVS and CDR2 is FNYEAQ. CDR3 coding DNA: TGTGCCAGCAGCCCCCTTCCTGCGTCGTACTACGAGCAGTACTTC. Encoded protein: CASSPLPASYYEQYF. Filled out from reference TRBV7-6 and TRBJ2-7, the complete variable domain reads GAGVSQSPRYKVTKRGQDVALRCDPISGHVSLYWYRQALGQGPEFLTYFNYEAQQDKSGLPNDRFSAERPEGSISTLTIQRTEQRDSAMYRCASSPLPASYYEQYFGPGTRLTVT.

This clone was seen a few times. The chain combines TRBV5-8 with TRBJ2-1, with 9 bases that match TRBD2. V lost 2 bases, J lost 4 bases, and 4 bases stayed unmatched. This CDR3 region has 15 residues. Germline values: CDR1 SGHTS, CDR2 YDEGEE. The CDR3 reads CASSLFAGGYNEQFF. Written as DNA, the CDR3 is TGTGCCAGCAGCTTATTCGCGGGAGGGTACAATGAGCAGTTCTTC.

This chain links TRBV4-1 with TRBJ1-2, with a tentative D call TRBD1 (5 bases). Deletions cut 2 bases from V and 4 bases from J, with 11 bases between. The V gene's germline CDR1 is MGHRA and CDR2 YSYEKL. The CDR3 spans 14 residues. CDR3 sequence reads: CASSQTGTTYGYTF. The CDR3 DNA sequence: TGCGCCAGCAGCCAAACCGGGACTACCTATGGCTACACCTTC.

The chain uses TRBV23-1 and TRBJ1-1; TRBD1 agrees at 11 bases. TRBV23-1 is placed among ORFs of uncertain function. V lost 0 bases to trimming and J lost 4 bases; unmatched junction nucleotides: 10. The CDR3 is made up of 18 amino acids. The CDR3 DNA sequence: TGCGCCAGCAGTCAATCCCCCCGGGACAGGGGGAGTGTCACTGAAGCTTTCTTT. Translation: CASSQSPRDRGSVTEAFF.

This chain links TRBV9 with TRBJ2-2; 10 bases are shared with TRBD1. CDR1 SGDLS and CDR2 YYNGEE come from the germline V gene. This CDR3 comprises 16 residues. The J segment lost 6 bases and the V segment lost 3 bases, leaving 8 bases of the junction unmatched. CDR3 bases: TGTGCCAGCAGCGCGGGACAGGGGTTCGGTTCCGGGGAGCTGTTTTTT. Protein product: CASSAGQGFGSGELFF.

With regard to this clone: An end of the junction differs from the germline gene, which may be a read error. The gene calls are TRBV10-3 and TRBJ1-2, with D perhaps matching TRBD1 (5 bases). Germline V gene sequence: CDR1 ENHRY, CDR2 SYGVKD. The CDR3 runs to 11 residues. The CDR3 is CAISLGGGYTF. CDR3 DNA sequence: TGTGCAATCAGCCTGGGGGGGGGCTACACCTTC.

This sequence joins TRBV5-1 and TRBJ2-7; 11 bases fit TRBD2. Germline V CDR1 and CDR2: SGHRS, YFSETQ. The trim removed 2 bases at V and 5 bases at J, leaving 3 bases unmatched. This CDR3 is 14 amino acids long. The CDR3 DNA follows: TGCGCCAGCAGCTTACTAGCGGGAGCGAACGAGCAGTACTTC. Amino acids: CASSLLAGANEQYF. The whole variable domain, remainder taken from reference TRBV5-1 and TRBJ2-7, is KAGVTQTPRYLIKTRGQQVTLSCSPISGHRSVSWYQQTPGQGLQFLFEYFSETQRNKGNFPGRFSGRQFSNSRSEMNVSTLELGDSALYLCASSLLAGANEQYFGPGTRLTVT.

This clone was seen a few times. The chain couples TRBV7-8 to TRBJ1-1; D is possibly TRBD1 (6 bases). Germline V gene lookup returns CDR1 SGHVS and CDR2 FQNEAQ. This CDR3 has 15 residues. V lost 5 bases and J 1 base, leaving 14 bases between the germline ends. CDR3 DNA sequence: TGTGCCAGCAGCCCCATAGGGGGTCGGAACACTGAAGCTTTCTTT. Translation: CASSPIGGRNTEAFF.

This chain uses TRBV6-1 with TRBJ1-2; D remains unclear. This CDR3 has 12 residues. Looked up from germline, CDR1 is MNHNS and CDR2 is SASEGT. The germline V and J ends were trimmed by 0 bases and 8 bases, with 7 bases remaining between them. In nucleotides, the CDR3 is TGTGCCAGCAGTGAAGCGAACTGGGGCTACACCTTC. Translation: CASSEANWGYTF.

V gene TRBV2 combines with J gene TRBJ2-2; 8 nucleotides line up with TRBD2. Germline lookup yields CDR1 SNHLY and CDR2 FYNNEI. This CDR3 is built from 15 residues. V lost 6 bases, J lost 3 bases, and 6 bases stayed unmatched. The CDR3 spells CASRSSGIDTGELFF. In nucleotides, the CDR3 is TGTGCCAGCAGAAGTAGCGGGATCGACACCGGGGAGCTGTTTTTT.

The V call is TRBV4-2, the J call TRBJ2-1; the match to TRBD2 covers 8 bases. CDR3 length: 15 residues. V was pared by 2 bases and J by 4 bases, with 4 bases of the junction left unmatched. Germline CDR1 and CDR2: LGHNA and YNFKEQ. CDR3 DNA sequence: TGTGCCAGCAGCCAACCCGGCGGGAGGTACAATGAGCAGTTCTTC. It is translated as CASSQPGGRYNEQFF.

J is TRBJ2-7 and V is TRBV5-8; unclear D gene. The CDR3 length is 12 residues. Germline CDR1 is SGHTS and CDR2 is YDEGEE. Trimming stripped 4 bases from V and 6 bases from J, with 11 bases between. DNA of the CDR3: TGTGCCAGCAGCCTTGACTCCCCCGAGCAGTACTTC. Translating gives CASSLDSPEQYF.

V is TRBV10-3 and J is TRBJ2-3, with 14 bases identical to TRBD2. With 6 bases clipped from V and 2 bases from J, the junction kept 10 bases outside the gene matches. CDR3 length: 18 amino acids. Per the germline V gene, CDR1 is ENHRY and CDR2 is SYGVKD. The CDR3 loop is CAISRRGLAGANTDTQYF. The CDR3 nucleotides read TGTGCCATCAGCCGCCGGGGACTAGCGGGGGCCAACACAGATACGCAGTATTTT.

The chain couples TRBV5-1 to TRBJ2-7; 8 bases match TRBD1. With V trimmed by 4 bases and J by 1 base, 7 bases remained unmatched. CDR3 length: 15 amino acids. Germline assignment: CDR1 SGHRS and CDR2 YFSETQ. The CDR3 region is CASSNPDRASYEQYF. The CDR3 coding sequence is TGCGCCAGCAGCAACCCGGACAGGGCTTCCTACGAGCAGTACTTC.

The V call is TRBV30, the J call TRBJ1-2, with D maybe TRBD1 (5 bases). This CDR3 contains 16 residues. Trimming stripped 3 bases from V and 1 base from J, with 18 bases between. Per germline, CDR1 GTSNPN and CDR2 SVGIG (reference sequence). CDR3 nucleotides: TGTGCCTGGAGAGGAAGGGGCCGTGAACATAACTATGGCTACACCTTC. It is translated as CAWRGRGREHNYGYTF.

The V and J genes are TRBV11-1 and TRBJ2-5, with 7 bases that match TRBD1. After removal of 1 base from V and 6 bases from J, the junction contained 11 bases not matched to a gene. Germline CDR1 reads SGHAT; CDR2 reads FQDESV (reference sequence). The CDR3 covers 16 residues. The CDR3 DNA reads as TGTGCCAGCAGCTTAGGCGGACAGGCGGCTGTAAAGACCCAGTACTTC. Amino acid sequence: CASSLGGQAAVKTQYF.

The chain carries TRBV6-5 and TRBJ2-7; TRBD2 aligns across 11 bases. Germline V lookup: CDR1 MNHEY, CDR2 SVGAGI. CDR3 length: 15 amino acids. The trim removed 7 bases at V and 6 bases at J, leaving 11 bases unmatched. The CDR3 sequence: CASTSATSGTLEQYF. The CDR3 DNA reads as TGTGCCAGCACCTCCGCGACTAGCGGGACTCTCGAGCAGTACTTC.

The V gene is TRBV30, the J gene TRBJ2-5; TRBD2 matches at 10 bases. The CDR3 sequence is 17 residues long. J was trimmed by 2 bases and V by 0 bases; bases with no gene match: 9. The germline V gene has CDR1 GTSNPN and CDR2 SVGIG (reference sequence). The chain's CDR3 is CAWSVAIAGGPQETQYF. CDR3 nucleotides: TGTGCCTGGAGTGTAGCGATAGCGGGGGGACCACAAGAGACCCAGTACTTC.

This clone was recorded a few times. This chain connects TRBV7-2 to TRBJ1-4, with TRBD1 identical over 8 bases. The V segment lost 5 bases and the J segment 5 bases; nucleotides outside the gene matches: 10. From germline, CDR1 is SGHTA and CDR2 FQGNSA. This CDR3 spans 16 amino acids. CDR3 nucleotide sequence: TGTGCCAGCAGCCAAAGTAACAGGGGGTTAAATGAAAAACTGTTTTTT. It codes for CASSQSNRGLNEKLFF.

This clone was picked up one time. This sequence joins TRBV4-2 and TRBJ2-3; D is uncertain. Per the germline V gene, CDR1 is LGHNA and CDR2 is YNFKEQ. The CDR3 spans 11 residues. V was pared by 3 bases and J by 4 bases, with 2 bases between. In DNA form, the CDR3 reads TGTGCCAGCAGCCACTCAGATACGCAGTATTTT. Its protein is CASSHSDTQYF.

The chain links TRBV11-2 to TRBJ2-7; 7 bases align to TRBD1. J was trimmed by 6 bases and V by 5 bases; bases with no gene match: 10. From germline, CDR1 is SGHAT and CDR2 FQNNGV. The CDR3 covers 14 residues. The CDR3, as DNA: TGTGCCAGCAGCGTCGAGGGACAGACGTCCGAGCAGTACTTC. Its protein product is CASSVEGQTSEQYF.

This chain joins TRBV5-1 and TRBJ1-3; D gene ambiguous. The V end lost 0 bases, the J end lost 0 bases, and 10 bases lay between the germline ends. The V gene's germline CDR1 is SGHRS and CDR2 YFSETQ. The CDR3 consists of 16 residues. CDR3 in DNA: TGCGCCAGCAGCTTGGACTTGTCTATCTCTGGAAACACCATATATTTT. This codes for CASSLDLSISGNTIYF. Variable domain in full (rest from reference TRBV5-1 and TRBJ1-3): KAGVTQTPRYLIKTRGQQVTLSCSPISGHRSVSWYQQTPGQGLQFLFEYFSETQRNKGNFPGRFSGRQFSNSRSEMNVSTLELGDSALYLCASSLDLSISGNTIYFGEGSWLTVV.

The CDR3 bases are TGCGCCAGCAGCCAAGAGGGGAGCAACCACGGGGCCAACGTCCTGACTTTC. It encodes CASSQEGSNHGANVLTF. The J gene is TRBJ2-6, the V gene TRBV4-3; the D gene is possibly TRBD2 (5 bases). The germline gives CDR1 LGHNA, CDR2 YSLEER. V was pared by 0 bases and J by 4 bases, with 13 bases between. The length of the CDR3 is 17 residues.

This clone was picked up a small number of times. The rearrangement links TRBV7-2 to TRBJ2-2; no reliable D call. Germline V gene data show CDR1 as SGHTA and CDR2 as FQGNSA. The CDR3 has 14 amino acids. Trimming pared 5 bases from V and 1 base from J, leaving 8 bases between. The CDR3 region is CASSPNLNTGELFF. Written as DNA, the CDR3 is TGTGCCAGCAGCCCAAACTTGAACACCGGGGAGCTGTTTTTT.

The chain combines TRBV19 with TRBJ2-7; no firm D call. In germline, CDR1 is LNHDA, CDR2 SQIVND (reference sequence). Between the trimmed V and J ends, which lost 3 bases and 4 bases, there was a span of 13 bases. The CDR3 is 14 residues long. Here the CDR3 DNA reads TGTGCCAGTAGTATTTCAGGCTACCATTACGAGCAGTACTTC. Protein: CASSISGYHYEQYF.

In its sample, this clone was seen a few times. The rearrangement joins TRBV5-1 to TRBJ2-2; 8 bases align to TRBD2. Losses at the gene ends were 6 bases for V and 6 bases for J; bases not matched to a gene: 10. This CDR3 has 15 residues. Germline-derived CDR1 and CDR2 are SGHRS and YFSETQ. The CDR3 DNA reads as TGCGCCAGCACATTCTCGGGAGGGCCTTCCGGGGAGCTGTTTTTT. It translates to CASTFSGGPSGELFF.